This passage covers 21 T cell receptor beta chains from one sample sequenced in a study of T cell responses to AZD1222 COVID-19 vaccine. Assay: immunoSEQ multiplex PCR; the TCRdb copy retains only in-frame clones and omits some. The sample shows 99,000 or so clones, roughly 90% of them seen only once. Sequencing used peripheral blood, obtained on day 0 of AZD1222 vaccination. Every receptor here comes from an adult in good health.

V and J are TRBV18 and TRBJ2-5; D remains unclear. Germline V gives CDR1 KGHSH, CDR2 LQKENI. The CDR3 sequence is 13 residues long. V dropped 3 bases and J dropped 5 bases, with 10 bases sitting between them. The chain's CDR3 is CASSPNARETQYF. DNA for the CDR3: TGTGCCAGCTCACCCAACGCGCGCGAGACCCAGTACTTC.

J is TRBJ1-1 and V is TRBV11-2; 9 nucleotides match TRBD1. This CDR3 is built from 14 residues. The V gene's germline CDR1 is SGHAT and CDR2 FQNNGV. The V segment lost 5 bases and the J segment 4 bases; nucleotides outside the gene matches: 5. CDR3 in amino acids: CASSPTGGVTEAFF. CDR3 sequence (DNA): TGTGCCAGCAGCCCGACAGGGGGTGTCACTGAAGCTTTCTTT.

The CDR3 sequence: CASSYGSPPDTQYF. The CDR3, as DNA: TGTGCCAGCAGTTATGGGAGCCCCCCAGATACGCAGTATTTT. V usage is TRBV27 and J usage is TRBJ2-3, with TRBD2 as a possible D gene (5 bases). V gave up 4 bases and J gave up 4 bases, with 12 bases separating them. CDR3 length equals 14 residues. Germline V gene sequence: CDR1 MNHEY, CDR2 SMNVEV (reference sequence).

V gene TRBV28 combines with J gene TRBJ1-5; 9 bases line up with TRBD1. The CDR3 extends over 15 amino acids. Germline assignment: CDR1 MDHEN and CDR2 SYDVKM. With V trimmed by 4 bases and J by 5 bases, 6 bases remained unmatched. DNA for the CDR3: TGTGCCAGCAGTTCCCTCTGGACAGGGGATCAGCCCCAGCATTTT. As protein: CASSSLWTGDQPQHF.

The chain employs TRBV28 and TRBJ2-7; D is ambiguous. Per the germline V gene, CDR1 is MDHEN and CDR2 is SYDVKM. The CDR3 totals 15 residues. Between the trimmed V and J ends, which lost 2 bases and 6 bases, there was a span of 17 bases. The CDR3 loop reads CASSLRGQLHFEQYF. The CDR3 bases are TGTGCCAGCAGTTTACGTGGGCAACTCCACTTCGAGCAGTACTTC. Together with reference TRBV28 and TRBJ2-7, the CDR3 gives the full variable domain: DVKVTQSSRYLVKRTGEKVFLECVQDMDHENMFWYRQDPGLGLRLIYFSYDVKMKEKGDIPEGYSVSREKKERFSLILESASTNQTSMYLCASSLRGQLHFEQYFGPGTRLTVT.

This clone has only one observation. The CDR3 loop reads CASSYRDRGYGYTF. CDR3 in DNA: TGTGCCAGCAGTTACCGAGACAGAGGCTATGGCTACACCTTC. This chain connects TRBV6-2 or TRBV6-3 to TRBJ1-2, with a possible D match to TRBD1 (5 bases). V lost 2 bases, J lost 4 bases, and 11 bases lay in between. The length of the CDR3 is 14 residues. Per germline, CDR1 MNHEY and CDR2 SVGEGT.

The chain has TRBV15 and TRBJ2-7, with no clear D. The CDR3 loop spans 15 amino acids. With 0 bases removed from V and 4 bases from J, the gap between germline ends came to 13 bases. CDR1 and CDR2 (germline): LNHNV, YYDKDF (reference sequence). The CDR3 DNA sequence: TGTGCCACCAGCAGAGATTCATTGGCTGGGTACGAGCAGTACTTC. It codes for CATSRDSLAGYEQYF.

The chain couples TRBV5-8 to TRBJ2-5; D gene uncertain. The CDR3 runs to 12 residues. Germline CDR1 and CDR2: SGHTS and YDEGEE. The ends were cut back, 2 bases at V and 6 bases at J, with 8 bases in the middle. This chain's CDR3 is CASSLYEKTQYF. CDR3 DNA sequence: TGTGCCAGCAGCTTATACGAAAAGACCCAGTACTTC.

This clone is a singleton in its sample. The chain couples TRBV18 to TRBJ2-2; D may be TRBD2 (7 bases). Germline CDR1 is KGHSH and CDR2 is LQKENI. This CDR3 contains 17 residues. V was cut by 3 bases and J by 5 bases, with 19 bases left in between. The CDR3 is CASSPPRRGGGTGELFF. The CDR3 nucleotides are TGTGCCAGCTCACCCCCTCGAAGGGGGGGCGGGACCGGGGAGCTGTTTTTT.

This rearrangement joins TRBV4-1 to TRBJ2-2, with D unresolved. Germline loops: CDR1 MGHRA, CDR2 YSYEKL. The CDR3 has 14 amino acids. Trimming shortened V by 1 base and J by 3 bases, and 6 bases separated the two germline ends. CDR3 DNA: TGCGCCAGCAGCCAAGTGCGTGACACCGGGGAGCTGTTTTTT. This encodes CASSQVRDTGELFF.

This clone was seen only a few times. The chain recombines TRBV15 with TRBJ2-5; a weak D match, TRBD1 (6 bases). The ends were cut back, 4 bases at V and 5 bases at J, with 14 bases in the middle. Looked up from germline, CDR1 is LNHNV and CDR2 is YYDKDF (reference sequence). The CDR3 loop spans 14 amino acids. The CDR3 loop reads CATSTRGGRETQYF. In DNA, the CDR3 is TGTGCCACCAGCACCAGGGGCGGGCGGGAGACCCAGTACTTC.

V gene TRBV7-2 combines with J gene TRBJ1-1, with D possibly TRBD1 on 5 matching bases. Germline CDR1 is SGHTA and CDR2 is FQGNSA. The CDR3 contains 13 residues. Trimming pared 6 bases from V and 3 bases from J, leaving 11 bases between. The CDR3 DNA reads as TGTGCCAGCAGTGAGGGGCGCGACACTGAAGCTTTCTTT. This encodes CASSEGRDTEAFF.

This chain links TRBV2 with TRBJ1-4; tentative D call: TRBD1 (6 bases). The V end was cut by 8 bases, the J end by 3 bases, with 16 bases between. The germline CDR1 and CDR2 sequences are SNHLY and FYNNEI. The CDR3 sequence is 15 residues long. The CDR3 spells CASQRGALANEKLFF. The CDR3 DNA reads as TGTGCCAGCCAGCGGGGGGCACTAGCTAATGAAAAACTGTTTTTT.

The genes are TRBV7-2 and TRBJ2-3; either TRBD1 or TRBD2 may supply D (5 bases each). Per germline, CDR1 SGHTA and CDR2 FQGNSA. CDR3 length equals 13 residues. The germline V and J ends were trimmed by 5 bases and 5 bases, with 11 bases remaining between them. CDR3 protein: CASSRQRLDTQYF. For the CDR3, the DNA is TGTGCCAGCAGCCGACAGCGGCTAGATACGCAGTATTTT.

This chain links TRBV3-1 (or the pseudogene TRBV3-2) with TRBJ2-2, with unresolved D. V was trimmed by 1 base and J by 7 bases, leaving 4 bases between them. The CDR3 runs 12 residues. Germline V gene sequence: CDR1 LGHDT, CDR2 YNNKEL (reference sequence). CDR3 bases: TGTGCCAGCAGCCAAGCGGGCGGGGAGCTGTTTTTT. This codes for CASSQAGGELFF.

The V gene is TRBV18, the J gene TRBJ2-7; unclear D gene. This CDR3 region has 14 residues. V lost 3 bases to trimming and J lost 7 bases, with 16 bases between them. CDR1 and CDR2 from the germline V gene are KGHSH and LQKENI. The CDR3 loop is CASSPPARTEEQYF. The CDR3 coding sequence is TGTGCCAGCTCACCCCCGGCGCGGACGGAGGAGCAGTACTTC.

The chain has TRBV11-2 and TRBJ2-1; 7 nucleotides agree with TRBD2. Germline V gene sequence: CDR1 SGHAT, CDR2 FQNNGV. This CDR3 comprises 16 residues. V was clipped by 4 bases and J by 4 bases; unmatched bases: 10. CDR3 bases: TGTGCCAGCAGCTCCCTCCTAGCGGCCTTATACAATGAGCAGTTCTTC. This encodes CASSSLLAALYNEQFF.

The CDR3 nucleotides read TGTGCCAGCAGTGAGCGGGGAAACACCATATATTTT. Translating gives CASSERGNTIYF. V gene TRBV25-1 combines with J gene TRBJ1-3; D is unclear. Trimming removed 3 bases at V and 4 bases at J, with 4 bases between. The length of the CDR3 is 12 residues. Germline V gene lookup returns CDR1 MGHDK and CDR2 SYGVNS.

This clone was detected once. The rearrangement uses TRBV21-1 and TRBJ1-4; TRBD1 is the table's D call and was not checked against the DNA. TRBV21-1 is tagged as a pseudogene. There are 16 residues in the CDR3. The CDR3 sequence is CASTRGTKGPNEKLFF. CDR3 DNA: TGTGCCAGCACAAGGGGGACAAAGGGTCCGAATGAAAAACTGTTTTTT.

This clone was recorded only once. The chain links TRBV2 to TRBJ2-7; 8 bases match TRBD2. Germline V lookup: CDR1 SNHLY, CDR2 FYNNEI. CDR3 size: 15 residues. The junction had 13 bases not matched to a gene; V was cut back by 0 bases and J by 12 bases. CDR3 amino acids: CASSEAPGTSHYPYF. The CDR3 DNA reads TGTGCCAGCAGTGAAGCGCCGGGGACTAGTCATTATCCGTACTTC.

Note on this clone: At one of its ends the junction is not consistent with the germline gene, which may arise from a read error. The J gene is TRBJ2-1, the V gene TRBV29-1; a weak D match, TRBD1 (7 bases). Germline V CDR1 and CDR2: SQVTM, ANQGSEA. The CDR3 covers 15 residues. The CDR3, as DNA: TGCAGCGTCGAAGCCCAGGGGGGCCTATACAATGAGCAGTTCTTC. As protein: CSVEAQGGLYNEQFF.